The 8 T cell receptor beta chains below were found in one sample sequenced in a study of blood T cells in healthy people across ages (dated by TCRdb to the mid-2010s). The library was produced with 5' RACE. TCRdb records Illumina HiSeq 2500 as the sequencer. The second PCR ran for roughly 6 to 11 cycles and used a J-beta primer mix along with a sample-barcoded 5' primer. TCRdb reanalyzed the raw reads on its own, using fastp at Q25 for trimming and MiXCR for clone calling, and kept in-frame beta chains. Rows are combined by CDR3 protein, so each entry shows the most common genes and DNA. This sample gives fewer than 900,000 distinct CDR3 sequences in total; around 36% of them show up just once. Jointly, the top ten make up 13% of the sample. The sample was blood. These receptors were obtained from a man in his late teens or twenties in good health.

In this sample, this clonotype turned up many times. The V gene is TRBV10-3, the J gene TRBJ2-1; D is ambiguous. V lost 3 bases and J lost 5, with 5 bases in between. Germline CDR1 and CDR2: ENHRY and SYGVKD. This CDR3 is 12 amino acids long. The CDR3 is CAISDFDNEQFF. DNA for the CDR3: TGTGCCATCAGTGATTTTGACAATGAGCAGTTCTTC.

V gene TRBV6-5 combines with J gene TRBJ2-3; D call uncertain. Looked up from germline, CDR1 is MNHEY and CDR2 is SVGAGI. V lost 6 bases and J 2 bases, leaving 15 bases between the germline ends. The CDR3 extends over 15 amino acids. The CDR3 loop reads CASSRSGRNTDTQYF. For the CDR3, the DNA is TGTGCCAGCAGCCGGTCGGGCCGAAACACAGATACGCAGTATTTT.

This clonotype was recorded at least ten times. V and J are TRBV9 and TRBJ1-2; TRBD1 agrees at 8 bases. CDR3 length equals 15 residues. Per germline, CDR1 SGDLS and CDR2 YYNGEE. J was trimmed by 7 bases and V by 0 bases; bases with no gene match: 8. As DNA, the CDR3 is TGTGCCAGCAGCGTAGCGGCAGGGGGCGGCGGTGGCTACACCTTC. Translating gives CASSVAAGGGGGYTF.

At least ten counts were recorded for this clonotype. The CDR3 region has the DNA TGTGCCAGCAGCCAAGGATTTCGGGGTGAGCAGTACTTC. Amino acids: CASSQGFRGEQYF. The chain couples TRBV14 to TRBJ2-7, with a tentative D call TRBD2 (5 bases). The V end lost 1 base, the J end lost 7 bases, and 11 bases lay between the germline ends. The CDR3 is 13 amino acids. Germline V gene data show CDR1 as SGHDN and CDR2 as FVKESK.

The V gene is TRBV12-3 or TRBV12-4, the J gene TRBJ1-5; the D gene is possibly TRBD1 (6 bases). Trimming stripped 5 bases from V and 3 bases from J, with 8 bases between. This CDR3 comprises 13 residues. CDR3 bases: TGTGCCAGCAGTCGACAGGTCAATCAGCCCCAGCATTTT. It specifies CASSRQVNQPQHF.

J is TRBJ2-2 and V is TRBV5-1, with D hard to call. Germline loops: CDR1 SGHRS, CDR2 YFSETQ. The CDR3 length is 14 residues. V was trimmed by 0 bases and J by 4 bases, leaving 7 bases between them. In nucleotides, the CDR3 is TGCGCCAGCAGCTTGGAGGCGAGCACCGGGGAGCTGTTTTTT. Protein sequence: CASSLEASTGELFF. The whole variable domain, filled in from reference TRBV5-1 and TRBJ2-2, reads KAGVTQTPRYLIKTRGQQVTLSCSPISGHRSVSWYQQTPGQGLQFLFEYFSETQRNKGNFPGRFSGRQFSNSRSEMNVSTLELGDSALYLCASSLEASTGELFFGEGSRLTVL.

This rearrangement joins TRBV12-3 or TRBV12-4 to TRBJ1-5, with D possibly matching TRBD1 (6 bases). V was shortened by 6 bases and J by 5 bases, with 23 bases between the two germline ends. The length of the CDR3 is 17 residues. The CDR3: CASSPSTGYGWDQPQHF. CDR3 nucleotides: TGTGCCAGCAGCCCCTCTACAGGGTACGGGTGGGATCAGCCCCAGCATTTT.

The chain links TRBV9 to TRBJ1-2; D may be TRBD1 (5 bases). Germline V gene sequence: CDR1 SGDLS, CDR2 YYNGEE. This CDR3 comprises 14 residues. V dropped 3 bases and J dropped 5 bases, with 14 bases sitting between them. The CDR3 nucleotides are TGTGCCAGCAGCGGCGGGAGGGGCCCATATGGCTACACCTTC. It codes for CASSGGRGPYGYTF.